A selection of T cell receptor beta chains follows, all from one sample in a study of T-cell memory formation after mild COVID-19. TCRdb passed the 5' RACE reads through MiXCR, listing each CDR3 protein once. The data contain roughly 450,000 distinct CDR3 sequences, roughly 18% of them singletons. Sequencing was done on a sample of PBMCs or a T cell subset sorted from them (not recorded which). All receptors derive from a man between 18 and 35 years old who had mild COVID-19 (a few samples of this study predate the infection). Cell type and time point are not known. Both conserved end residues are part of each CDR3. A D gene is named only where the DNA matches it firmly. Rows may omit the clone size; those that give it use once, few, many or a size class.

TRBJ1-4,few,-,TRBV30,TGTGCCTCCTCTCCAGGGAATAATGAAAAACTGTTTTTT,CASSPGNNEKLFF
TRBJ1-5,few,-,TRBV5-1,TGCGCCAGCAGCCCCAGCCCCGGTCAGCCCCAGCATTTT,CASSPSPGQPQHF
TRBJ2-5,-,-,TRBV15,TGTGCCACCAGCAGAGGCTCGGGACTCCCGCAAGAGACCCAGTACTTC,CATSRGSGLPQETQYF
TRBJ2-1,few,TRBD2,TRBV7-3,TGTGCCAGCAGCTTAACTAGCGGGGTCTACAATGAGCAGTTCTTC,CASSLTSGVYNEQFF
TRBJ1-4,-,-,TRBV20-1,TGCAGTGCTCCCCTTCCGGGACTGTCGGCCGAAAAACTGTTTTTT,CSAPLPGLSAEKLFF
TRBJ2-4,few,TRBD1,TRBV24-1,TGTGCCACCAGTGACGGGACAGGCTCAGCCAAAAACATTCAGTACTTC,CATSDGTGSAKNIQYF
TRBJ1-1,-,-,TRBV5-1,TGCGCCAGCAGTCCTCCGGGGTCCAGGGACACTGAAGCTTTCTTT,CASSPPGSRDTEAFF
TRBJ2-3,-,-,TRBV7-3,TGTGCCAGCAGCCGCGGCGGGCGGGCGGCAGATACGCAGTATTTT,CASSRGGRAADTQYF
TRBJ1-2,few,TRBD1,TRBV28,TGTGCCGGCAGCGGGACAGGTTCTGGTGGCTACACCTTC,CAGSGTGSGGYTF
TRBJ2-7,-,-,TRBV12-3/TRBV12-4,TGTGCCAGCAGTCGTCAGACAGGCGCAGAGCAGTACTTC,CASSRQTGAEQYF
TRBJ2-2,-,-,TRBV5-1,TGCGCCAGCAGCGCCACGGGGGGCAACACCGGGGAGCTGTTTTTT,CASSATGGNTGELFF
TRBJ1-1,-,-,TRBV6-1,TGTGCCAGCAGACAGGGTTCCCTCGGTACTGAAGCTTTCTTT,CASRQGSLGTEAFF
TRBJ1-2,few,-,TRBV5-5,TGTGCCAGCAGACCCTGGGACGGAGTGGACTATGGCTACACCTTC,CASRPWDGVDYGYTF
TRBJ1-6,many,-,TRBV4-2,TGTGCCAGCAGCCGCAACGAACCGGGACTCTGGAATTCACCCCTCCACTTT,CASSRNEPGLWNSPLHF
TRBJ2-3,few,-,TRBV5-1,TGCGCCAGCAGCTTGGATGGGGGCTTATTCACAGATACGCAGTATTTT,CASSLDGGLFTDTQYF
TRBJ2-2,few,-,TRBV4-1,TGCGCCAGCAGCCAAGATTCGACGGACACCGGGGAGCTGTTTTTT,CASSQDSTDTGELFF
TRBJ1-6,few,-,TRBV19,TGTGCCAGTAGTATAGACCGGGACGAACAACATTCACCCCTCCACTTT,CASSIDRDEQHSPLHF
TRBJ1-1,-,-,TRBV7-6,TGTGCCAGCAGCTTGGCGGGACACGGGAACACTGAAGCTTTCTTT,CASSLAGHGNTEAFF
TRBJ2-7,-,-,TRBV12-5,TGTGCTAGTGTCCCGCTGGGCCTAAGCCACGAGCAGTACTTC,CASVPLGLSHEQYF
TRBJ2-5,once,TRBD1,TRBV7-8,TGTGACAGCAGCTTTCGGACAGGGCTGCAAGAGACCCAGTACTTC,CDSSFRTGLQETQYF
TRBJ2-1,-,-,TRBV21-1,TGTGCCAGCAGCAAACTCCCAGACTGTGATGAGCAGTTCTTC,CASSKLPDCDEQFF
TRBJ2-2,few,-,TRBV7-8,TGTGCCAGCAGCTCCCCCGGCAGCTACGCGAACACCGGGGAGCTGTTTTTT,CASSSPGSYANTGELFF
TRBJ2-5,few,-,TRBV5-1,TGCGCCAGCAGCCTCCTGGGGACCGTACAAGAGACCCAGTACTTC,CASSLLGTVQETQYF
TRBJ2-7,-,-,TRBV12-3/TRBV12-4,TGTGCCAGCAGTTTCCACAGGGCCTACGAGCAGTACTTC,CASSFHRAYEQYF
TRBJ1-6,once,TRBD1,TRBV2,TGTGCCAGCCGCGGACAGGGAGTTCGTTGGGATTCACCCCTCCACTTT,CASRGQGVRWDSPLHF
TRBJ2-3,many,TRBD1,TRBV7-9,TGTGCCAGCAGCTGGACAGGGGGAGCAGATACGCAGTATTTT,CASSWTGGADTQYF
TRBJ2-3,-,-,TRBV4-3,TGCGCCAGCAGCCAGAGGGGTAGAGGGGCAGATACGCAGTATTTT,CASSQRGRGADTQYF
TRBJ2-1,few,-,TRBV11-2,TGTGCCAGCAGGCCCTTGACAGACAATGAGCAGTTCTTC,CASRPLTDNEQFF
TRBJ2-5,-,TRBD1,TRBV29-1,TGCAGCGTTGTTTCTAGGGGGCCAGAGACCCAGTACTTC,CSVVSRGPETQYF
TRBJ2-5,-,TRBD2,TRBV25-1,TGTGCCAGCAGTGAATACGGACTAGCGGGGGGAGAGACCCAGTACTTC,CASSEYGLAGGETQYF
TRBJ1-2,few,-,TRBV10-3,TGTGCCATCAGTGGATCCGGACAGCGCGCAACTTCTAACTATGGCTACACCTTC,CAISGSGQRATSNYGYTF
TRBJ2-1,few,TRBD2,TRBV7-3,TGTGCCAGCAGCGCGGGGGTGAACAATGAGCAGTTCTTC,CASSAGVNNEQFF
TRBJ1-6,-,-,TRBV5-1,TGCGCCAGCAGCTTGGGATTACAGGAACTTAATTCACCCCTCCACTTT,CASSLGLQELNSPLHF
TRBJ2-3,-,-,TRBV2,TGTGCCAGCAGCGACCTTGGGGATACGCAGTATTTT,CASSDLGDTQYF
TRBJ2-3,-,-,TRBV12-3/TRBV12-4,TGTGCCAGCAGTTTAGGCAACCCAACGCAGTATTTT,CASSLGNPTQYF
TRBJ2-3,many,-,TRBV6-6,TGTGCCAGCAGTCCTGATGCAGATACGCAGTATTTT,CASSPDADTQYF
TRBJ2-1,-,TRBD2,TRBV2,TGTGCCAGCAGAGACCCGGGACTAGATCAGTTCTTC,CASRDPGLDQFF
TRBJ2-1,-,-,TRBV5-1,TGCGCCAGCAGCTTACTGGGTGTTGGGGCTGAGCAGTTCTTC,CASSLLGVGAEQFF
TRBJ2-2,few,TRBD1,TRBV20-1,TGCAGTGCTAGAGACCGACAGGGGTACACCGGGGAGCTGTTTTTT,CSARDRQGYTGELFF
TRBJ1-3,few,-,TRBV9,TGTGCCAGCAGCGACTCTGTGGGGAAAAGCTCTGGAAACACCATATATTTT,CASSDSVGKSSGNTIYF
TRBJ2-5,-,TRBD1,TRBV6-6,TGTGCCAGCAGTTACGTAGGGACAGGGCCCTGGGAGACCCAGTACTTC,CASSYVGTGPWETQYF
TRBJ2-5,many,-,TRBV5-1,TGCGCCAGCAGCTTGGGACAGACCCAAGAGACCCAGTACTTC,CASSLGQTQETQYF
TRBJ2-3,-,-,TRBV15,TGTGCCACCAGCAGAGATGTTCAGGGCGCAGATACGCAGTATTTT,CATSRDVQGADTQYF
TRBJ2-7,many,-,TRBV9,TGTGCCAGCAGCGGCCTCCTTTACGAGCAGTACTTC,CASSGLLYEQYF
TRBJ2-5,-,-,TRBV30,TGTGCCTGGAGTGTCGGGGGAAATTTATATGGGACCCAGTACTTC,CAWSVGGNLYGTQYF
TRBJ1-1,-,-,TRBV7-9,TGTGCCAGCAGCTTACTCGGCAGTATGAACACTGAAGCTTTCTTT,CASSLLGSMNTEAFF
TRBJ1-5,few,-,TRBV28,TGTGCCAGCAGTTTGGTTGGCAGCAATCAGCCCCAGCATTTT,CASSLVGSNQPQHF
TRBJ1-1,few,-,TRBV4-1,TGCGCCAGCAGCCAGGTAGGCTCCATGAACACTGAAGCTTTCTTT,CASSQVGSMNTEAFF
TRBJ1-1,-,TRBD1,TRBV20-1,TGCAGTGTCCAAGGCGGGACAGGGGGTACTGAAGCTTTCTTT,CSVQGGTGGTEAFF
TRBJ2-1,-,-,TRBV2,TGTGCCAGCAGGGAAGGAAGGGAGGATGAGCAGTTCTTC,CASREGREDEQFF
TRBJ1-1,many,TRBD1,TRBV7-2,TGTGCCAGCAGCTTAGTATTTCGTCAGGGGGCCACGGCAGTCACTGAAGCTTTCTTT,CASSLVFRQGATAVTEAFF
TRBJ2-1,once,TRBD2,TRBV10-3,TGTGCCATCAGTGAGTCGGATCGGGGGGGCCCCTACAATGAGCAGTTCTTC,CAISESDRGGPYNEQFF
TRBJ1-1,few,TRBD1,TRBV18,TGTGCCAGCTCACCTCGGGACAGGGACACTGAAGCTTTCTTT,CASSPRDRDTEAFF
TRBJ2-5,many,-,TRBV7-9,TGTGCCAGCAGCTTAGGGGGGTGGCAAGAGACCCAGTACTTC,CASSLGGWQETQYF